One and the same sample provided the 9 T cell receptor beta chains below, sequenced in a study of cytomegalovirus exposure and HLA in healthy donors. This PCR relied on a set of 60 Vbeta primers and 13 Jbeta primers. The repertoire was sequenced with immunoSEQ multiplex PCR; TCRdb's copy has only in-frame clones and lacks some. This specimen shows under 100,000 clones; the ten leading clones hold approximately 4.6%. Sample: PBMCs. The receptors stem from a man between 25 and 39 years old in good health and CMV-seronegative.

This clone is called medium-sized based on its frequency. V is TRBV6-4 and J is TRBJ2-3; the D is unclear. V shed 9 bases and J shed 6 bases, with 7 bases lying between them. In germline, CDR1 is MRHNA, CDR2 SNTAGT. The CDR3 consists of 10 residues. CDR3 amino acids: CASMTDTQYF. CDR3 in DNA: TGTGCCAGTATGACTGATACGCAGTATTTT.

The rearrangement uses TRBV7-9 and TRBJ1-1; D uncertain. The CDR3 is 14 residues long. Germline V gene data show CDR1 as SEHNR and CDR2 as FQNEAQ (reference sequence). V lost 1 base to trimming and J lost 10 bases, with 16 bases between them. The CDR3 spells CASSLGGRIASAFF. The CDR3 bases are TGTGCCAGCAGCTTAGGAGGTCGGATCGCATCAGCTTTCTTT.

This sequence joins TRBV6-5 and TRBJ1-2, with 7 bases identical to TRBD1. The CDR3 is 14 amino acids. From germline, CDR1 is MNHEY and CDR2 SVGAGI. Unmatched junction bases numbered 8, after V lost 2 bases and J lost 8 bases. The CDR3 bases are TGTGCCAGCAGTTACCCGGGACAGAAAGGCGGCTACACCTTC. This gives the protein CASSYPGQKGGYTF.

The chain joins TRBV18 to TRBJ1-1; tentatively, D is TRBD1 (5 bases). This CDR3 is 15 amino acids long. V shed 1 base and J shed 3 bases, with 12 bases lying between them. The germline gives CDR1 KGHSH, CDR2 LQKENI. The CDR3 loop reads CASSPLGRVDTEAFF. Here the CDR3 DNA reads TGTGCCAGCTCACCACTTGGCAGGGTGGACACTGAAGCTTTCTTT.

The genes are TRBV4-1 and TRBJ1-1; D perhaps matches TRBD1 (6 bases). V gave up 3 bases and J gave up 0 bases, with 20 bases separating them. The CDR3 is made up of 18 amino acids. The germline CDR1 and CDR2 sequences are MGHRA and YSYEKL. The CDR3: CASSQGSPPGQLNTEAFF. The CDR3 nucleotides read TGCGCCAGCAGCCAGGGATCCCCCCCCGGACAGTTGAACACTGAAGCTTTCTTT.

CDR3 sequence: CASRASGRDTDTQYF. Here the CDR3 DNA reads TGCGCCAGCAGGGCTTCGGGCAGGGATACAGATACGCAGTATTTT. The V and J genes are TRBV4-3 and TRBJ2-3; tentatively, D is TRBD1 (5 bases). The CDR3 sequence is 15 residues long. Per the germline V gene, CDR1 is LGHNA and CDR2 is YSLEER. V was clipped by 6 bases and J by 3 bases, with 16 bases between them.

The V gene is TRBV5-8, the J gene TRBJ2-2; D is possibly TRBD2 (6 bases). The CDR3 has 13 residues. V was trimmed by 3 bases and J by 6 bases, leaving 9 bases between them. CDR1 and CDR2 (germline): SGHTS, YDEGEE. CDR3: CASSWDWAGELFF. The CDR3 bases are TGTGCCAGCAGCTGGGACTGGGCCGGGGAGCTGTTTTTT.

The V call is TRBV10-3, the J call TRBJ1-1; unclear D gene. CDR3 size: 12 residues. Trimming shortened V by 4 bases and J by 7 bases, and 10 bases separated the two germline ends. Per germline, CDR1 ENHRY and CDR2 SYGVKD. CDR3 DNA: TGTGCCATCAGTGTGTTGGGCAGTGAAGCTTTCTTT. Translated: CAISVLGSEAFF.

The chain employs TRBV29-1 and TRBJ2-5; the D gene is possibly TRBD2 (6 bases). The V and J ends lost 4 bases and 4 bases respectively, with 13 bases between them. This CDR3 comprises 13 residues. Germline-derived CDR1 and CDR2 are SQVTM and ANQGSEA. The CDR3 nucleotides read TGCAGCGTTGCGGGGGTGTACCGAGAGACCCAGTACTTC. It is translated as CSVAGVYRETQYF.